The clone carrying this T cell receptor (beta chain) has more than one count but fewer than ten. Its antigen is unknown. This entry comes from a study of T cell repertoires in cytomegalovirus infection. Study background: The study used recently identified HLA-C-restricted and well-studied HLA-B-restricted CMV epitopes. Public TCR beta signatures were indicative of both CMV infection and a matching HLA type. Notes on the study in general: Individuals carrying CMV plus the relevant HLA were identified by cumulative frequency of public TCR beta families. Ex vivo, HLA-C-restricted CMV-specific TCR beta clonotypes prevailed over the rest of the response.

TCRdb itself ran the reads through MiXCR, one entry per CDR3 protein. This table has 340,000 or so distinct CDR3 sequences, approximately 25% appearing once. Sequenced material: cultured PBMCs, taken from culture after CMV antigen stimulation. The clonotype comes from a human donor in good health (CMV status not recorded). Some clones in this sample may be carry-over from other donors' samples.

CDR3 loop: CSVGRDADTQYF. CDR3 nucleotide sequence: TGCAGCGTCGGGCGCGACGCAGATACGCAGTATTTT. The chain carries TRBV29-1 and TRBJ2-3, with D uncertain. Trimming left V 6 bases short and J 4 bases short, with 11 bases between. The CDR3 length is 12 residues. From germline, CDR1 is SQVTM and CDR2 ANQGSEA.